The rows below give T cell receptor beta chains drawn from one sample of a study of T cells after somatic rescue of genetic block. The protocol was immunoSEQ multiplex PCR, while the TCRdb copy is restricted to in-frame clones and leaves out a portion. This sample has about 8,000 clones; around 75% occur once, and the top ten carry 25%. Specimen: peripheral blood mononuclear cells (PBMCs). These receptors were taken from a boy younger than 18. The CDR3 runs from the conserved cysteine through the conserved F or W. D genes are given only for firm matches. The size entry is marked missing in some rows and otherwise reads once, few, many or a size class.

J gene | clone size | D gene | V gene | CDR3 DNA | CDR3 protein
TRBJ1-5 | few | . | TRBV19 | TGTGCCAGTAGTTGGACTGTTAGCAATCAGCCCCAGCATTTT | CASSWTVSNQPQHF
TRBJ1-1 | . | . | TRBV6-1 | TGTGCCAGCAGCCTAACAGGGACTGAAGCTTTCTTT | CASSLTGTEAFF
TRBJ2-7 | once | TRBD2 | TRBV19 | TGTGCCAGTAGTATTAGCGGGGGACTCCGCGAGCAGTACTTC | CASSISGGLREQYF
TRBJ1-5 | once | TRBD1 | TRBV6-5 | TGTGCCAGCAGCTATAGACAGGGGTTGAATCAGCCCCAGCATTTT | CASSYRQGLNQPQHF
TRBJ2-7 | . | TRBD2 | TRBV4-3 | TGCGCCAGCAGCCAAAGGGGACTAGCGGTCGAGCAGTACTTC | CASSQRGLAVEQYF
TRBJ2-3 | . | TRBD2 | TRBV7-6 | TGTGCCAGCAGCTTAGCCCGCGCGGGGGTCACAGATACGCAGTATTTT | CASSLARAGVTDTQYF
TRBJ2-5 | . | . | TRBV4-3 | TGCGCCAGCAGCCAAGGACAGCAAGAGACCCAGTACTTC | CASSQGQQETQYF
TRBJ1-1 | . | . | TRBV11-1 | TGTGCCACCCGGCGCAGATCCGGGATCATGAACACTGAAGCTTTCTTT | CATRRRSGIMNTEAFF
TRBJ1-1 | . | . | TRBV7-6 | TGTGCCAGCAGCCCGCTTGTAGGACAAGGGTACACTGAAGCTTTCTTT | CASSPLVGQGYTEAFF
TRBJ1-6 | once | . | TRBV2 | TGTGCCAGCAGCCTAAACGGACCCCATAATTCACCCCTCCACTTT | CASSLNGPHNSPLHF
TRBJ1-3 | . | . | TRBV14 | TGTGCCAGCAGCTTAATGGGGGGAAACACCATATATTTT | CASSLMGGNTIYF
TRBJ2-7 | large | TRBD1 | TRBV19 | TGTGCCAGTAGTATGGGGGACAGCACCTACGAGCAGTACTTC | CASSMGDSTYEQYF
TRBJ1-1 | . | . | TRBV7-9 | TGTGCTATAGGTCCCGGGGAGATTCTCACTGAAGCTTTCTTT | CAIGPGEILTEAFF
TRBJ2-3 | . | TRBD2 | TRBV7-2 | TGTGCCAGCAGCTTAGCCCCGGGACTAGTGGCAGATACGCAGTATTTT | CASSLAPGLVADTQYF
TRBJ1-5 | . | . | TRBV9 | TGTGCCAGCAGCGTAGGTCCTGGAGGGTCTAGGGGGACCCAGCATTTT | CASSVGPGGSRGTQHF
TRBJ2-7 | . | . | TRBV7-2 | TGTGCCAGCAGCTCTCAAGGGGGGAGGAACTACGAGCAGTACTTC | CASSSQGGRNYEQYF
TRBJ2-1 | . | . | TRBV7-2 | TGTGCCAGCAGCTTACGCAATGAGCAGTTCTTC | CASSLRNEQFF
TRBJ2-5 | . | . | TRBV7-9 | TGTGCCAGCAGCCCCATTAGCGGCTTTCAAGAGACCCAGTACTTC | CASSPISGFQETQYF
TRBJ2-3 | . | TRBD2 | TRBV27 | TGTGCCAGCAGTTTGAGACTAGCGGGAGACACAGATACGCAGTATTTT | CASSLRLAGDTDTQYF
TRBJ2-5 | once | TRBD1 | TRBV7-2 | TGTGCCAGCAGCCAACGACCGGGACAGGTGTGGGAGACCCAGTACTTC | CASSQRPGQVWETQYF
TRBJ1-1 | few | . | TRBV5-1 | TGCGCCAGCCAATTCGGGGCTGAAGCTTTCTTT | CASQFGAEAFF
TRBJ2-2 | . | . | TRBV29-1 | TGCAGCGTTGAAGGCATGTCAGGGGCGAACACCGGGGAGCTGTTTTTT | CSVEGMSGANTGELFF
TRBJ2-3 | once | TRBD2 | TRBV4-1 | TGCGCCAGCAGCCAGGGGGGGGAGGATACGCAGTATTTT | CASSQGGEDTQYF
TRBJ2-1 | . | . | TRBV2 | TGTGCCAGCAGTACAGGTTTAACTGAGCAGTTCTTC | CASSTGLTEQFF
TRBJ2-6 | . | . | TRBV2 | TGTGCCAGCACCACAAGGGGAAGGGGAGTTTTCTCTGGGGCCAACGTCCTGACTTTC | CASTTRGRGVFSGANVLTF
TRBJ2-3 | . | . | TRBV19 | TGTGCCAGTAGTGCAAGGACAGCCAGCACAGATACGCAGTATTTT | CASSARTASTDTQYF
TRBJ2-1 | few | . | TRBV23-1 | TGCGCCAGCAGTCAACTCGACAAGTACAATGAGCAGTTCTTC | CASSQLDKYNEQFF
TRBJ2-3 | . | . | TRBV7-9 | TGTGCCAGCAGCTCCCCGTGGGCGTCAGATACGCAGTATTTT | CASSSPWASDTQYF
TRBJ2-1 | . | TRBD2 | TRBV11-2 | TGTGCCAGCAGCCCTTGGGGGACTAGCGGATACAATGAGCAGTTCTTC | CASSPWGTSGYNEQFF
TRBJ1-1 | once | TRBD1 | TRBV27 | TGTGCCAGCGGAAGGGACAGGATGAACACTGAAGCTTTCTTT | CASGRDRMNTEAFF
TRBJ2-6 | . | TRBD1 | TRBV7-2 | TGTGCCAGCACCCTGGTACTAGGACAGGGCCGTAGTGGGGCCAACGTCCTGACTTTC | CASTLVLGQGRSGANVLTF
TRBJ1-1 | . | . | TRBV5-4 | TGTGCCAGCAGCCAGGCACGCCACACTGAAGCTTTCTTT | CASSQARHTEAFF
TRBJ1-1 | . | . | TRBV7-2 | TGTGCCAGCAGCCCTAGACACACTGAAGCTTTCTTT | CASSPRHTEAFF
TRBJ2-3 | once | TRBD2 | TRBV4-3 | TGCGCCAGCAGCCAAGTGGGAGCGGGGAAAAGCACAGATACGCAGTATTTT | CASSQVGAGKSTDTQYF
TRBJ1-1 | . | . | TRBV6-1 | TGTGCCAGCAGTGTAAGGGTGGGCGGCACTGAAGCTTTCTTT | CASSVRVGGTEAFF
TRBJ2-2 | . | . | TRBV7-9 | TGTGCCAGCAGCTTAGAGTACACCGGGGAGCTGTTTTTT | CASSLEYTGELFF